A selection of T cell receptor beta chains follows, all from one sample in a study of response to subunit inactivated influenza vaccine. MiXCR, run by TCRdb on the RT-PCR reads, gives a single entry per CDR3 protein. The data show about 240,000 distinct CDR3 sequences, 12% seen once. The source was non-naive T cells sorted from PBMCs, collected 14 days before vaccination. The receptor source for this set is a man aged 45-65 years who received an inactivated influenza vaccine. Both conserved end residues are part of each CDR3. Each record gives: CDR3 protein, CDR3 DNA, J gene, V gene, D gene, clone size. The D gene is left open where the match is weak. Part of the rows lack a size; the others show once, few, many or a class for expanded clones.

CASSLWGTDNEQFF TGTGCCAGCAGCTTATGGGGGACAGACAATGAGCAGTTCTTC TRBJ2-1 TRBV11-2 TRBD1 NA
CASSGTDRGDIQYF TGCGCCAGCAGCGGGACTGACAGGGGGGACATTCAGTACTTC TRBJ2-4 TRBV5-1 TRBD1 NA
CASSVGAGAYNEQFF TGTGCCAGCAGCGTTGGGGCAGGGGCCTACAATGAGCAGTTCTTC TRBJ2-1 TRBV9 NA few
CASSHNTGGRNTEAFF TGTGCCAGCAGCCATAACACAGGGGGCCGGAACACTGAAGCTTTCTTT TRBJ1-1 TRBV4-2 TRBD1 many
CASSRDRAVNEKLFF TGTGCCAGCTCCCGAGACAGGGCGGTTAATGAAAAACTGTTTTTT TRBJ1-4 TRBV18 TRBD1 NA
CASSITDQPQHF TGTGCCAGTAGTATAACGGATCAGCCCCAGCATTTT TRBJ1-5 TRBV19 NA NA
CASSYRQGGEQFF TGTGCCAGCAGTTACCGCCAGGGCGGTGAGCAGTTCTTC TRBJ2-1 TRBV6-2/TRBV6-3 NA few
CASSVRNFNYNEQFF TGTGCCAGTAGTGTGCGGAACTTCAACTACAATGAGCAGTTCTTC TRBJ2-1 TRBV19 NA NA
CASSKTRDRGREKLFF TGTGCCAGCAGCAAAACCAGGGACAGGGGGCGTGAAAAACTGTTTTTT TRBJ1-4 TRBV28 TRBD1 few
CASSTPSAYQETQYF TGTGCCAGCAGCACCCCTTCAGCGTACCAAGAGACCCAGTACTTC TRBJ2-5 TRBV5-6 NA NA
CALRQGTDTQYF TGTGCCTTAAGACAGGGCACAGATACGCAGTATTTT TRBJ2-3 TRBV6-1 NA NA
CASSRTGANEQYF TGTGCCAGCTCCCGGACAGGGGCCAACGAGCAGTACTTC TRBJ2-7 TRBV7-6 TRBD1 few
CSAGGGRGQRSNQPQHF TGCAGTGCGGGAGGTGGGAGGGGACAGCGAAGCAATCAGCCCCAGCATTTT TRBJ1-5 TRBV20-1 TRBD1 NA
CASSLELVTRYNEQFF TGTGCCAGCAGCTTGGAGTTAGTAACTCGCTACAATGAGCAGTTCTTC TRBJ2-1 TRBV5-4 NA NA
CASRRQRIDTQYF TGTGCCAGCAGGAGACAGCGGATAGATACGCAGTATTTT TRBJ2-3 TRBV5-6 NA NA
CSASRDRGVYGYTF TGCAGTGCTTCTCGGGACAGGGGTGTCTATGGCTACACCTTC TRBJ1-2 TRBV20-1 TRBD1 NA